Presented here are 25 T cell receptor beta chains from one specimen sequenced in a study of shared clonotypes between healthy human individuals. This table comes from immunoSEQ multiplex PCR, and its TCRdb copy is limited to in-frame clones, with some not included. Of 2 million to 2.5 million clones in the sample, around 93% were seen once. The sample was naive CD4+ T cells from PBMCs. The sample's subset: CD45RA+ positively selected. These receptors were collected from a man aged 18-30 years in good health. Some clones in this sample may be carry-over from other donors' samples.

The V and J genes are TRBV28 and TRBJ2-5; possible D gene TRBD2, 6 bases. The ends were cut back, 4 bases at V and 5 bases at J, with 14 bases in the middle. The CDR3 consists of 14 residues. Germline V CDR1 and CDR2: MDHEN, SYDVKM. The CDR3 DNA follows: TGTGCCAGCAGTTCCGGGACTCCCAAGGAGACCCAGTACTTC. This gives the protein CASSSGTPKETQYF.

The chain is built from TRBV6-5 and TRBJ1-2, with 10 nucleotides matching TRBD1. Germline-derived CDR1 and CDR2 are MNHEY and SVGAGI. This CDR3 has 14 amino acids. The ends lost 7 bases at V and 8 bases at J; junction bases unmatched: 10. The chain's CDR3 is CASNMGTGVAGYTF. The CDR3, as DNA: TGTGCCAGCAATATGGGGACAGGGGTGGCGGGCTACACCTTC.

This clone was picked up a small number of times. V is TRBV6-1 and J is TRBJ2-3; no reliable D call. From germline, CDR1 is MNHNS and CDR2 SASEGT. V shed 4 bases and J shed 4 bases, with 18 bases lying between them. This CDR3 comprises 16 residues. CDR3 in DNA: TGTGCCAGCAGTGGTCTTTTCAGGAAGTTCCCAGATACGCAGTATTTT. Amino acid sequence: CASSGLFRKFPDTQYF.

About this clone itself: The sample holds other DNA sequences that translate to the same CDR3. This chain joins TRBV7-2 and TRBJ2-7, with 8 bases aligning to TRBD2. The junction had 4 bases not matched to a gene; V was cut back by 2 bases and J by 4 bases. Germline values: CDR1 SGHTA, CDR2 FQGNSA. This CDR3 has 14 amino acids. The CDR3 sequence is CASSLSGTSYEQYF. As DNA, the CDR3 is TGTGCCAGCAGCTTATCGGGGACTAGTTACGAGCAGTACTTC.

The chain is built from TRBV19 and TRBJ2-7; D not certain. Germline V CDR1 and CDR2: LNHDA, SQIVND (reference sequence). The V gene lost 6 bases and the J gene lost 5 bases, with 17 bases spanning the gap. The CDR3 length is 14 residues. CDR3 nucleotides: TGTGCCAGTAGAACTACAACAGCAGCCCACGAGCAGTACTTC. This codes for CASRTTTAAHEQYF.

This clone was recorded once. V is TRBV7-9 and J is TRBJ2-2; a possible D gene is TRBD1 (6 bases). The CDR3 spans 14 residues. The germline CDR1 and CDR2 sequences are SEHNR and FQNEAQ (reference sequence). V shed 2 bases and J shed 6 bases, with 10 bases lying between them. CDR3 region: CASSLRGTAGELFF. Here the CDR3 DNA reads TGTGCCAGCAGCTTAAGGGGGACCGCCGGGGAGCTGTTTTTT. Based on the CDR3 plus reference TRBV7-9 and TRBJ2-2, the full variable domain is DTGVSQNPRHKITKRGQNVTFRCDPISEHNRLYWYRQTLGQGPEFLTYFQNEAQLEKSRLLSDRFSAERPKGSFSTLEIQRTEQGDSAMYLCASSLRGTAGELFFGEGSRLTVL.

The rearrangement links TRBV15 to TRBJ1-2; 10 bases are a match to TRBD1. The CDR3 is made up of 18 amino acids. Per germline, CDR1 LNHNV and CDR2 YYDKDF (reference sequence). The trim removed 2 bases at V and 3 bases at J, leaving 12 bases unmatched. The CDR3 region is CATSRQPGQGLIDYGYTF. In DNA form, the CDR3 reads TGTGCCACCAGCAGACAACCGGGACAGGGGCTTATCGACTATGGCTACACCTTC.

This sequence joins TRBV28 and TRBJ1-1; D is undetermined. The V and J ends lost 2 bases and 5 bases respectively, with 9 bases between them. The CDR3 has 13 residues. Germline-derived CDR1 and CDR2 are MDHEN and SYDVKM. This chain's CDR3 is CASSLEAGTEAFF. In nucleotides, the CDR3 is TGTGCCAGCAGTTTAGAGGCTGGAACTGAAGCTTTCTTT.

The chain carries TRBV29-1 and TRBJ2-5, with D possibly TRBD1 on 6 matching bases. The V gene's germline CDR1 is SQVTM and CDR2 ANQGSEA. This CDR3 spans 12 amino acids. The germline V and J ends were trimmed by 7 bases and 2 bases, with 11 bases remaining between them. As DNA, the CDR3 is TGCAGCGGTATGACAGGTCAAGAGACCCAGTACTTC. Its translation: CSGMTGQETQYF.

V and J are TRBV6-6 and TRBJ2-1; D might be TRBD1 or TRBD2, each matching 5 bases. Germline loops: CDR1 MNHNY, CDR2 SVGAGI (reference sequence). This CDR3 is 10 amino acids long. V was shortened by 8 bases and J by 9 bases, with 8 bases between the two germline ends. The CDR3 DNA reads TGTGCCAGCGGGGGTGGTGAGCAGTTCTTC. Protein sequence: CASGGGEQFF.

V is TRBV5-4 and J is TRBJ1-4; 7 nucleotides match TRBD1. Losses at the gene ends were 4 bases for V and 0 bases for J; bases not matched to a gene: 6. Looked up from germline, CDR1 is SGHNT and CDR2 is YYREEE (reference sequence). The CDR3 is 16 amino acids. The CDR3 sequence is CASSNARGSTNEKLFF. The CDR3, as DNA: TGTGCCAGCAGCAACGCCAGGGGGTCAACTAATGAAAAACTGTTTTTT.

The chain recombines TRBV7-2 with TRBJ1-1; tentative D call: TRBD1 (5 bases). Germline CDR1 SGHTA, CDR2 FQGNSA. The CDR3 length is 12 residues. The ends were cut back, 5 bases at V and 10 bases at J, with 14 bases in the middle. CDR3 amino acids: CASSKLGGVAFF. The CDR3 nucleotides read TGTGCCAGCAGCAAACTCGGGGGGGTAGCTTTCTTT.

The sample holds one count of this clone. The gene calls are TRBV27 and TRBJ2-3; tentative D call: TRBD2 (5 bases). Germline CDR1 MNHEY, CDR2 SMNVEV (reference sequence). The CDR3 has 13 residues. V lost 6 bases, J lost 1 base, and 8 bases lay in between. CDR3 in DNA: TGTGCCAGCAGGGATAGCGGCACAGATACGCAGTATTTT. As protein: CASRDSGTDTQYF.

The CDR3 region has the DNA TGTGCCAGCAGCTTGGTCGACAGGGGGACTGAAGCTTTCTTT. Translation: CASSLVDRGTEAFF. The chain employs TRBV5-7 and TRBJ1-1; 9 positions match TRBD1. Being an ORF, TRBV5-7 has a function that is uncertain. The CDR3 covers 14 residues. V was pared by 0 bases and J by 5 bases, with 2 bases of the junction left unmatched.

This chain links TRBV28 with TRBJ2-3; D unclear. CDR1 is MDHEN, CDR2 SYDVKM, per germline. The CDR3 contains 14 residues. Trimming removed 6 bases from V and 0 bases from J, with 10 bases in between. This CDR3 is CASSRYGSTDTQYF. The CDR3 nucleotides read TGTGCCAGCAGCCGCTACGGAAGCACAGATACGCAGTATTTT.

V and J are TRBV6-1 and TRBJ1-2, with 9 bases identical to TRBD1. The junction had 5 bases not matched to a gene; V was cut back by 6 bases and J by 0 bases. CDR1 is MNHNS and CDR2 is SASEGT in the germline V gene. There are 15 residues in the CDR3. The CDR3 region is CASRIGTGTNYGYTF. CDR3 sequence (DNA): TGTGCCAGCAGAATTGGGACAGGGACTAACTATGGCTACACCTTC.

This rearrangement joins TRBV28 to TRBJ1-1; a possible D gene is TRBD1 (5 bases). The ends were cut back, 3 bases at V and 8 bases at J, with 16 bases in the middle. The CDR3 extends over 14 amino acids. CDR1 is MDHEN and CDR2 is SYDVKM in the germline V gene. The CDR3 sequence is CASSFWVSGSEAFF. DNA for the CDR3: TGTGCCAGCAGTTTTTGGGTTTCAGGGTCGGAAGCTTTCTTT.

The chain joins TRBV2 to TRBJ1-1; weak D call: TRBD1 (6 bases). Trimming took off 6 bases at V and 1 base at J, with 12 bases between the two ends. This CDR3 contains 14 residues. Germline assignment: CDR1 SNHLY and CDR2 FYNNEI. The CDR3 here is CASSRQDANTEAFF. The CDR3 region has the DNA TGTGCCAGCAGCCGACAGGACGCGAACACTGAAGCTTTCTTT.

The chain links TRBV7-2 to TRBJ1-3, with a possible D match to TRBD1 (5 bases). Germline V lookup: CDR1 SGHTA, CDR2 FQGNSA. This CDR3 is built from 16 residues. Trimming removed 0 bases from V and 1 base from J, with 10 bases in between. As DNA, the CDR3 is TGTGCCAGCAGCTTAGCCTTAGGGGTATCTGGAAACACCATATATTTT. Protein: CASSLALGVSGNTIYF. The whole variable domain, filled in from reference TRBV7-2 and TRBJ1-3, reads GAGVSQSPSNKVTEKGKDVELRCDPISGHTALYWYRQSLGQGLEFLIYFQGNSAPDKSGLPSDRFSAERTGGSVSTLTIQRTQQEDSAVYLCASSLALGVSGNTIYFGEGSWLTVV.

CDR3 loop: CASRPTGGANHNEQFF. In nucleotides, the CDR3 is TGTGCCAGCAGACCAACAGGGGGCGCAAATCACAATGAGCAGTTCTTC. J is TRBJ2-1 and V is TRBV25-1; 9 nucleotides line up with TRBD1. Germline CDR1 reads MGHDK; CDR2 reads SYGVNS. The trim removed 6 bases at V and 5 bases at J, leaving 11 bases unmatched. The CDR3 runs to 16 residues.

CDR3: CASSWMVGDSSYNEQFF. CDR3 DNA: TGTGCCAGTAGTTGGATGGTAGGGGACAGCTCCTACAATGAGCAGTTCTTC. The J gene is TRBJ2-1, the V gene TRBV19; 7 bases fit TRBD1. The V segment lost 5 bases and the J segment 0 bases; nucleotides outside the gene matches: 10. CDR1 and CDR2 (germline): LNHDA, SQIVND (reference sequence). The CDR3 extends over 17 amino acids. Variable domain in full (rest from reference TRBV19 and TRBJ2-1): DGGITQSPKYLFRKEGQNVTLSCEQNLNHDAMYWYRQDPGQGLRLIYYSQIVNDFQKGDIAEGYSVSREKKESFPLTVTSAQKNPTAFYLCASSWMVGDSSYNEQFFGPGTRLTVL.

For the CDR3, the DNA is TGTGCCAGCAGATCCGGGACAGGGGTGACTCAGCCCCAGCATTTT. It codes for CASRSGTGVTQPQHF. The chain has TRBV27 and TRBJ1-5; the match to TRBD1 covers 10 bases. The length of the CDR3 is 15 residues. CDR1 is MNHEY, CDR2 SMNVEV, per germline (reference sequence). V trimming: 6 bases; J trimming: 6 bases; junction bases outside the gene matches: 8.

The chain uses TRBV28 and TRBJ2-7, with TRBD1 matching 9 bases. The CDR3 is made up of 14 amino acids. Per the germline V gene, CDR1 is MDHEN and CDR2 is SYDVKM. V trimming: 8 bases; J trimming: 1 base; junction bases outside the gene matches: 6. For the CDR3, the DNA is TGTGCCAGCCCCCGGACAGGGGAATCCTACGAGCAGTACTTC. This codes for CASPRTGESYEQYF.

V is TRBV6-1 and J is TRBJ1-1; D remains ambiguous. This CDR3 region has 13 residues. Trimming cost V 7 bases and J 0 bases, with 9 bases left between them. CDR1 is MNHNS, CDR2 SASEGT, per germline. CDR3 protein: CASIYILNTEAFF. The DNA of the CDR3 is TGTGCCAGCATTTACATTTTGAACACTGAAGCTTTCTTT.

A word on this clone: The same CDR3 can be traced to other DNA sequences in this sample. The chain is built from TRBV15 and TRBJ2-7; TRBD1 might be the D (6 bases). The CDR3 is 15 residues long. The germline V gene has CDR1 LNHNV and CDR2 YYDKDF (reference sequence). V lost 1 base, J lost 2 bases, and 12 bases lay in between. Here the CDR3 reads CATSRGRTDTYEQYF. In nucleotides, the CDR3 is TGTGCCACCAGCAGAGGTCGGACAGACACCTACGAGCAGTACTTC.